In this sample, the clone carrying this T cell receptor (beta chain) turned up many times. Antigen specificity is unknown. This sample is part of a study of T cells in Graves' hyperthyroidism and ophthalmopathy. Amplification of TCR beta CDR3 regions was performed using RNA transcripts as template. First-round RT-PCR of the TCR CDR3 relied on the HTBI primer set. Via MiXCR, TCRdb re-called the multiplex PCR reads, giving one row per CDR3 protein. The sample records under 700,000 distinct CDR3 sequences, around 42% being singletons. Over 18 months, lack of ophthalmopathy progression marked Graves' hyperthyroidism as stable. Newly diagnosed patients aged 18 to 65 had hyperthyroidism of under 2 months' duration. Exclusion followed for patients with uncontrolled infection, other autoimmune disease, pregnancy or lactation. V lost 6 bases and J 4 bases, leaving 13 bases between the germline ends. CDR3 length: 15 amino acids. Germline V gene lookup returns CDR1 MNHNY and CDR2 SVGAGI (reference sequence).

Whole-study findings and limits: Blood shared most expanded thyroid clonotypes above 0.001.

V usage is TRBV6-6 and J usage is TRBJ2-6, with D unresolved. The source material was peripheral blood or thyroid tissue (not recorded which). The TCR sequence derives from a woman aged 18-29 years with Graves' hyperthyroidism. For the CDR3, the DNA is TGTGCCAGCAGCCCTCACCGTCCAGGGGCCAACGTCCTGACTTTC. This codes for CASSPHRPGANVLTF.